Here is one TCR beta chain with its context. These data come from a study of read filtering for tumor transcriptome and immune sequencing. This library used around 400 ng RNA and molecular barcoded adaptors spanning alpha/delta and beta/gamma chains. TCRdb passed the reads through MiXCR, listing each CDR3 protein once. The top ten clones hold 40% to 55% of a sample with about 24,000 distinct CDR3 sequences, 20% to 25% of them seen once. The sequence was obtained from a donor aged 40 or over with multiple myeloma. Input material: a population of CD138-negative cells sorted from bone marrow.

CDR3 amino acids: CASSFGDRGQETQYF. The CDR3 DNA is TGCGCCAGCAGCTTCGGGGACAGGGGCCAAGAGACCCAGTACTTC. V and J are TRBV5-1 and TRBJ2-5, with 10 bases aligning to TRBD1. This CDR3 has 15 residues. Per germline, CDR1 SGHRS and CDR2 YFSETQ. V was clipped by 2 bases and J by 1 base; unmatched bases: 2. Complete variable domain (other parts from reference TRBV5-1 and TRBJ2-5): KAGVTQTPRYLIKTRGQQVTLSCSPISGHRSVSWYQQTPGQGLQFLFEYFSETQRNKGNFPGRFSGRQFSNSRSEMNVSTLELGDSALYLCASSFGDRGQETQYFGPGTRLLVL.